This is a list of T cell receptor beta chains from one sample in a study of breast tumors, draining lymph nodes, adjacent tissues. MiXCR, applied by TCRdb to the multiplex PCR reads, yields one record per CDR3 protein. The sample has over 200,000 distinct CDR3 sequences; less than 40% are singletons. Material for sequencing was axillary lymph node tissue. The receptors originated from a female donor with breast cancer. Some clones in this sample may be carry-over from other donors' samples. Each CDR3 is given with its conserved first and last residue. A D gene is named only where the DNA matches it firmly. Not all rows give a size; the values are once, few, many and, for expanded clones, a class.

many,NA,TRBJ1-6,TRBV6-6,CASSSDVVYNSPLHF,TGTGCCAGCAGCTCCGACGTCGTCTATAATTCACCCCTCCACTTT
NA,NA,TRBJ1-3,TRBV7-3,CASSHGTSGSTIYF,TGTGCCAGCAGCCACGGGACTAGCGGAAGCACCATATATTTT
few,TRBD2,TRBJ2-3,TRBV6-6,CASSPGTSRNTDTQYF,TGTGCCAGCAGTCCCGGGACTAGCAGGAACACAGATACGCAGTATTTT
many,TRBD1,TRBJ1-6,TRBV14,CASSQGWTGSDSPLHF,TGTGCCAGCAGCCAAGGATGGACAGGGTCGGATTCACCCCTCCACTTT
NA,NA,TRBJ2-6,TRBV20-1,CSAKTEGGSAANVLTF,TGCAGTGCTAAGACAGAGGGGGGGTCTGCGGCCAACGTCCTGACTTTC
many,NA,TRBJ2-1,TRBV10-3,CAISDHQDEQFF,TGTGCCATCAGTGACCACCAGGATGAGCAGTTCTTC
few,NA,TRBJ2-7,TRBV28,CASSSPREQYF,TGTGCCAGCAGTTCTCCCCGGGAGCAGTACTTC
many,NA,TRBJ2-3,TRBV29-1,CSVEQRVSTDTQYF,TGCAGCGTTGAACAGCGGGTATCCACAGATACGCAGTATTTT
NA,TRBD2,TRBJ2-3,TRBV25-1,CAGSARREGPADTQYF,TGTGCCGGCAGTGCTAGGCGGGAGGGCCCCGCAGATACGCAGTATTTT
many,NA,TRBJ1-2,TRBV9,CASSVDVGDYGYTF,TGTGCCAGCAGCGTAGACGTAGGGGATTATGGCTACACCTTC
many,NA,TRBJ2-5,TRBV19,CASSKGRDPWETQYF,TGTGCCAGTAGTAAGGGCAGGGACCCTTGGGAGACCCAGTACTTC
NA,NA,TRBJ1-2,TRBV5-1,CASRLQEGNYGYTF,TGCGCCAGCCGGCTACAGGAGGGAAACTATGGCTACACCTTC
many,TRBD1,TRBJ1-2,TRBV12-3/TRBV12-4,CASRTGGDNYGYTF,TGTGCCAGCCGGACAGGAGGGGACAACTATGGCTACACCTTC
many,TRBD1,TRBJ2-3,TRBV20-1,CSARGQGAGDTQYF,TGCAGTGCTAGAGGCCAGGGGGCGGGAGATACGCAGTATTTT
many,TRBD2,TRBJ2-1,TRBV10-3,CAISESLAGGGNEQFF,TGTGCCATCAGTGAGTCCCTAGCGGGAGGAGGTAATGAGCAGTTCTTC
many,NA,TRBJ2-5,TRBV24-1,CATSAVQTGRSETQYF,TGTGCCACCAGTGCCGTCCAAACAGGGAGGTCGGAGACCCAGTACTTC
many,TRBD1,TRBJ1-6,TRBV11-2,CASSLTGERSPLHF,TGTGCCAGCAGCTTGACAGGGGAGCGCTCACCCCTCCACTTT
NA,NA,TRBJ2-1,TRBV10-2,CAGSARADNEQFF,TGCGCCGGCAGTGCCAGGGCGGACAATGAGCAGTTCTTC
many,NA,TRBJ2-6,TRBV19,CASSIGKMISGANVLTF,TGTGCCAGTAGTATAGGGAAGATGATCTCTGGGGCCAACGTCCTGACTTTC
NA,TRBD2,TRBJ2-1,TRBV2,CASSEASGYNEQFF,TGTGCCAGCAGTGAGGCTAGCGGGTACAATGAGCAGTTCTTC
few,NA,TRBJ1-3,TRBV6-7,CASAPLTHGYTIYF,TGTGCCAGCGCCCCCTTAACCCACGGATACACCATATATTTT
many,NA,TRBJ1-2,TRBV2,CASTWDFETGYGYTF,TGTGCCAGCACTTGGGACTTCGAGACAGGTTATGGCTACACCTTC
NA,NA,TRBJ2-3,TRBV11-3,CASSLGHGVGDTQYF,TGTGCCAGCAGCCTGGGACACGGGGTTGGAGATACGCAGTATTTT
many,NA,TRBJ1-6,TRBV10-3,CAITRVANSPLHF,TGTGCCATTACAAGGGTCGCCAATTCACCCCTCCACTTT
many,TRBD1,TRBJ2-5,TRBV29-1,CSVRGTGGGETQYF,TGCAGCGTCAGAGGGACAGGGGGCGGAGAGACCCAGTACTTC
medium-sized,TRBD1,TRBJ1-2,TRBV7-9,CASSLESGQGGGYPF,TGTGCCAGCAGCTTAGAGTCGGGACAGGGAGGCGGCTACCCCTTC
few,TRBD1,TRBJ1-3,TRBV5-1,CASSLDGTGGNTIYF,TGCGCCAGCAGCTTAGACGGGACAGGGGGAAACACCATATATTTT
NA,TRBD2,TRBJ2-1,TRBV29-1,CSVELAGGKSSYNEQFF,TGCAGCGTTGAACTAGCGGGAGGCAAAAGCTCCTACAATGAGCAGTTCTTC